Presented here are 28 T cell receptor beta chains from one specimen sequenced in a study of beta chain features in type 1 diabetes. Isolated RNA was reverse transcribed in full, so expressed TCRB transcripts were sequenced. The method was immunoSEQ multiplex PCR; TCRdb's version includes in-frame clones alone and lacks a portion of them. The table includes 350,000 or so clones, 20% detected once. The sequenced sample consisted of naive CD4+ T cells from blood. These receptor sequences come from a woman aged 18 to 35 in good health.

This clone was seen a few times. The V call is TRBV5-1, the J call TRBJ1-2, with D maybe TRBD1 (6 bases). The V gene lost 0 bases and the J gene lost 4 bases, with 13 bases spanning the gap. The V gene's germline CDR1 is SGHRS and CDR2 YFSETQ. The CDR3 length is 15 residues. The CDR3 nucleotides read TGCGCCAGCAGCTTGGATAACAGGGAGGGCTATGGCTACACCTTC. Translating gives CASSLDNREGYGYTF.

In its sample, this clone was seen a few times. The rearrangement links TRBV9 to TRBJ2-1; 7 bases match TRBD1. The ends lost 0 bases at V and 3 bases at J; junction bases unmatched: 3. From germline, CDR1 is SGDLS and CDR2 YYNGEE. This CDR3 region has 15 residues. The CDR3 protein is CASSVDGTVYNEQFF. The CDR3 coding sequence is TGTGCCAGCAGCGTAGACGGGACAGTCTACAATGAGCAGTTCTTC. Supplemented by reference TRBV9 and TRBJ2-1, the full variable domain reads DSGVTQTPKHLITATGQRVTLRCSPRSGDLSVYWYQQSLDQGLQFLIQYYNGEERAKGNILERFSAQQFPDLHSELNLSSLELGDSALYFCASSVDGTVYNEQFFGPGTRLTVL.

The chain recombines TRBV30 with TRBJ1-1; 9 bases match TRBD1. After removal of 7 bases from V and 3 bases from J, the junction contained 9 bases not matched to a gene. The CDR3 length is 14 residues. Germline V gives CDR1 GTSNPN, CDR2 SVGIG (reference sequence). CDR3 loop: CASTGGGRDTEAFF. The CDR3 nucleotides read TGTGCCTCTACAGGGGGCGGTAGGGACACTGAAGCTTTCTTT.

There are a few counts of this clone. V is TRBV5-1 and J is TRBJ2-1; 8 positions match TRBD2. There are 14 residues in the CDR3. CDR1 and CDR2 from the germline V gene are SGHRS and YFSETQ. V gave up 5 bases and J gave up 9 bases; unmatched junction bases: 10. The CDR3 DNA reads TGCGCCAGCAGACTTGGTAGCGGGAATGGTGAGCAGTTCTTC. Its protein is CASRLGSGNGEQFF. The complete variable domain, with remaining parts taken from reference TRBV5-1 and TRBJ2-1, reads KAGVTQTPRYLIKTRGQQVTLSCSPISGHRSVSWYQQTPGQGLQFLFEYFSETQRNKGNFPGRFSGRQFSNSRSEMNVSTLELGDSALYLCASRLGSGNGEQFFGPGTRLTVL.

In this sample, this clone turned up a few times. The chain employs TRBV9 and TRBJ2-2, with TRBD2 matching 7 bases. CDR3 length: 12 amino acids. V shed 3 bases, J shed 9 bases, and the junction held 2 bases outside the gene matches. The germline V gene has CDR1 SGDLS and CDR2 YYNGEE. This CDR3 reads CASSGTRRELFF. CDR3 nucleotide sequence: TGTGCCAGCAGCGGGACTAGACGGGAGCTGTTTTTT. The full variable domain, its missing parts supplied by reference TRBV9 and TRBJ2-2, is DSGVTQTPKHLITATGQRVTLRCSPRSGDLSVYWYQQSLDQGLQFLIQYYNGEERAKGNILERFSAQQFPDLHSELNLSSLELGDSALYFCASSGTRRELFFGEGSRLTVL.

The CDR3 nucleotides read TGTGCCAGCAGCGTAGTTCCCCTCACCGGGGAGCTGTTTTTT. Translated, it gives CASSVVPLTGELFF. J is TRBJ2-2 and V is TRBV9; no clear D. V was shortened by 0 bases and J by 4 bases, with 7 bases between the two germline ends. Germline CDR1 SGDLS, CDR2 YYNGEE. This CDR3 region has 14 residues.

The chain links TRBV4-1 to TRBJ2-1; 9 bases fit TRBD2. V shed 3 bases, J shed 11 bases, and the junction held 11 bases outside the gene matches. The CDR3 spans 15 residues. CDR1 is MGHRA, CDR2 YSYEKL, per germline. The CDR3, as DNA: TGCGCCAGCAGCCAGGGGGCTAGCGGGAAACCCAAGCAGTTCTTC. This encodes CASSQGASGKPKQFF.

The genes are TRBV7-9 and TRBJ2-1, with a weak D call TRBD1 (6 bases). Germline CDR1 SEHNR, CDR2 FQNEAQ (reference sequence). The CDR3 covers 15 residues. V lost 7 bases and J lost 5, with 18 bases in between. CDR3 bases: TGTGCCAGCATAATCCGGGACACACTCCACAATGAGCAGTTCTTC. Its protein product is CASIIRDTLHNEQFF.

Only a few counts were recorded for this clone. The gene calls are TRBV23-1 and TRBJ2-3, with 7 bases aligning to TRBD1. TRBV23-1 is filed as an ORF, its function uncertain. V lost 5 bases and J lost 2; bases outside the gene matches: 10. This CDR3 is 16 amino acids long. This CDR3 reads CASSYRDSCDTDTQYF. As DNA, the CDR3 is TGCGCCAGCAGTTACCGGGACAGTTGTGACACAGATACGCAGTATTTT.

This chain joins TRBV30 and TRBJ2-5; TRBD2 matches at 12 bases. This CDR3 has 15 residues. Germline V lookup: CDR1 GTSNPN, CDR2 SVGIG (reference sequence). J gave up 0 bases and V 1 base, and 0 bases lay outside the gene matches. CDR3 residues: CAWSGLAGDQETQYF. CDR3 sequence (DNA): TGTGCCTGGAGTGGACTAGCGGGAGACCAAGAGACCCAGTACTTC.

There are a few counts of this clone. The chain uses TRBV7-3 and TRBJ2-1; 9 nucleotides match TRBD1. The germline gives CDR1 SGHTA, CDR2 FQGTGA. V lost 6 bases and J lost 3; bases outside the gene matches: 3. CDR3 length: 14 residues. CDR3 loop: CASSPGQGYNEQFF. CDR3 bases: TGTGCCAGCAGTCCGGGACAGGGCTACAATGAGCAGTTCTTC.

This clone showed up just a few times. V usage is TRBV18 and J usage is TRBJ1-5; perhaps TRBD1 as D (5 bases). With 3 bases removed from V and 3 bases from J, the gap between germline ends came to 6 bases. Germline V CDR1 and CDR2: KGHSH, LQKENI. CDR3 size: 13 residues. CDR3: CASSPDNNQPQHF. The CDR3 DNA is TGTGCCAGCTCACCGGACAACAATCAGCCCCAGCATTTT.

The chain couples TRBV10-3 to TRBJ1-4; 9 bases agree with TRBD1. Per germline, CDR1 ENHRY and CDR2 SYGVKD. The CDR3 sequence is 15 residues long. V lost 0 bases to trimming and J lost 7 bases; unmatched junction nucleotides: 3. This CDR3 reads CAISESGQGSEKLFF. DNA for the CDR3: TGTGCCATCAGTGAGTCGGGACAGGGTAGTGAAAAACTGTTTTTT.

The CDR3 region is CASSEQGYQPQHF. The CDR3 DNA is TGTGCCAGCAGTGAACAGGGTTATCAGCCCCAGCATTTT. The rearrangement links TRBV6-1 to TRBJ1-5; D is perhaps TRBD1 (5 bases). CDR1 and CDR2 (germline): MNHNS, SASEGT. CDR3 size: 13 residues. The germline V and J ends were trimmed by 2 bases and 5 bases, with 7 bases remaining between them.

This clone was counted only a few times. This sequence joins TRBV29-1 and TRBJ2-1; no definite D call. Germline lookup yields CDR1 SQVTM and CDR2 ANQGSEA. V gave up 4 bases and J gave up 5 bases, with 6 bases separating them. The CDR3 length is 11 residues. CDR3 coding DNA: TGCAGCGTTGCCACTCACAATGAGCAGTTCTTC. Encoded protein: CSVATHNEQFF.

Concerning this clone itself: An end of the junction does not agree with germline; a read error may underlie this. The CDR3 spells CTSSPRTGVIHQPQHF. The CDR3 DNA reads TGTACCAGCAGCCCAAGGACAGGGGTGATCCATCAGCCCCAGCATTTT. This rearrangement joins TRBV11-2 to TRBJ1-5, with 9 bases identical to TRBD1. Germline V gene sequence: CDR1 SGHAT, CDR2 FQNNGV. The CDR3 runs to 16 residues.

This clone was seen more than once but under ten times. This chain joins TRBV4-1 and TRBJ1-4; 7 nucleotides line up with TRBD1. The ends lost 2 bases at V and 4 bases at J; junction bases unmatched: 13. The CDR3 runs 18 residues. The germline gives CDR1 MGHRA, CDR2 YSYEKL. CDR3 protein: CASSQRGGGGPSNEKLFF. The CDR3 nucleotides are TGCGCCAGCAGCCAAAGAGGTGGAGGGGGCCCTAGTAATGAAAAACTGTTTTTT.

Only a few counts were recorded for this clone. This chain links TRBV7-8 with TRBJ2-2, with 9 bases aligning to TRBD1. The V gene's germline CDR1 is SGHVS and CDR2 FQNEAQ. The V segment lost 5 bases and the J segment 7 bases; nucleotides outside the gene matches: 8. The CDR3 is 15 amino acids. CDR3 sequence: CASSTRTGAIGELFF. For the CDR3, the DNA is TGTGCCAGCAGCACTCGGACAGGGGCGATCGGGGAGCTGTTTTTT. Looking up the rest from reference TRBV7-8 and TRBJ2-2 gives the full variable domain: GAGVSQSPRYKVAKRGQDVALRCDPISGHVSLFWYQQALGQGPEFLTYFQNEAQLDKSGLPSDRFFAERPEGSVSTLKIQRTQQEDSAVYLCASSTRTGAIGELFFGEGSRLTVL.

This clone was seen more than once but under ten times. The chain employs TRBV28 and TRBJ1-1; 9 bases are a match to TRBD1. The CDR3 has 15 amino acids. With 3 bases clipped from V and 6 bases from J, the junction kept 8 bases outside the gene matches. The V gene's germline CDR1 is MDHEN and CDR2 SYDVKM. CDR3 DNA: TGTGCCAGCAGTTTCCCTACAGGGGGCAATCCTGAAGCTTTCTTT. As protein: CASSFPTGGNPEAFF.

V gene TRBV29-1 combines with J gene TRBJ2-7; D possibly corresponds to TRBD2 (6 bases). Trimming shortened V by 4 bases and J by 0 bases, and 7 bases separated the two germline ends. The CDR3 contains 12 residues. CDR1 is SQVTM, CDR2 ANQGSEA, per germline. The CDR3 coding sequence is TGCAGCGTTGGACTAGACTCCTACGAGCAGTACTTC. Residues: CSVGLDSYEQYF.

The table lists this clone with a few counts. The sample has other DNA sequences that encode this CDR3 too. The rearrangement uses TRBV5-1 and TRBJ1-1; D unclear. The CDR3 has 13 residues. Trimming took off 0 bases at V and 2 bases at J, with 5 bases between the two ends. Germline-derived CDR1 and CDR2 are SGHRS and YFSETQ. The CDR3 coding sequence is TGCGCCAGCAGCTTGGACAGTAACACTGAAGCTTTCTTT. Protein product: CASSLDSNTEAFF.

This clone was counted a single time. The rearrangement links TRBV15 to TRBJ1-2, with 12 bases that match TRBD1. Germline assignment: CDR1 LNHNV and CDR2 YYDKDF (reference sequence). Losses at the gene ends were 3 bases for V and 4 bases for J; bases not matched to a gene: 3. The CDR3 contains 15 residues. CDR3 sequence (DNA): TGTGCCACCAGCAGCCGGGACAGGGGGCCCTATGGCTACACCTTC. Translation gives CATSSRDRGPYGYTF.

The rearrangement uses TRBV19 and TRBJ1-1; D might be TRBD1 (5 bases). V lost 9 bases and J 0 bases, leaving 14 bases between the germline ends. The germline V gene has CDR1 LNHDA and CDR2 SQIVND (reference sequence). The CDR3 covers 14 residues. CDR3 DNA: TGTGCCAGCCGACAGCGCCTCATGAACACTGAAGCTTTCTTT. It translates to CASRQRLMNTEAFF.

This clone was seen more than once but under ten times. Other DNA sequences from this sample encode an identical CDR3 as well. The rearrangement joins TRBV5-1 to TRBJ2-3, with a tentative D call TRBD2 (6 bases). CDR3 length: 14 residues. Per the germline V gene, CDR1 is SGHRS and CDR2 is YFSETQ. V gave up 3 bases and J gave up 0 bases, with 8 bases separating them. The CDR3 region is CASSSGLSTDTQYF. CDR3 DNA sequence: TGCGCCAGCAGCTCGGGACTGAGCACAGATACGCAGTATTTT.

This chain uses TRBV6-5 with TRBJ2-5, with TRBD2 identical over 12 bases. V lost 6 bases to trimming and J lost 4 bases; unmatched junction nucleotides: 6. Looked up from germline, CDR1 is MNHEY and CDR2 is SVGAGI. The length of the CDR3 is 15 residues. The CDR3: CASRRLAGVGETQYF. CDR3 coding DNA: TGTGCCAGCAGACGACTAGCGGGAGTGGGAGAGACCCAGTACTTC.

The CDR3 is CAISESTSGDTDTQYF. DNA for the CDR3: TGTGCCATCAGTGAGTCGACTAGCGGGGATACAGATACGCAGTATTTT. This chain connects TRBV10-3 to TRBJ2-3; 11 bases map to TRBD2. Germline V gene lookup returns CDR1 ENHRY and CDR2 SYGVKD. V was pared by 0 bases and J by 3 bases, with 2 bases of the junction left unmatched. This CDR3 region has 16 residues.

This clone came up a few times. The V call is TRBV7-9, the J call TRBJ2-1; the match to TRBD1 covers 8 bases. The J segment lost 9 bases and the V segment lost 8 bases, leaving 12 bases of the junction unmatched. Germline loops: CDR1 SEHNR, CDR2 FQNEAQ (reference sequence). The CDR3 spans 14 residues. The CDR3 loop is CASAYPGQGREQFF. The CDR3 DNA reads as TGTGCCAGCGCCTATCCAGGACAGGGACGTGAGCAGTTCTTC.

The V and J genes are TRBV7-2 and TRBJ1-1, with 9 nucleotides matching TRBD1. The CDR3 covers 16 residues. CDR1 and CDR2 (germline): SGHTA, FQGNSA. Germline trimming cut 5 bases from V and 1 base from J; bases unmatched to any gene: 8. This chain's CDR3 is CASSPGTGRTNTEAFF. CDR3 sequence (DNA): TGTGCCAGCAGCCCCGGGACAGGGAGAACGAACACTGAAGCTTTCTTT.